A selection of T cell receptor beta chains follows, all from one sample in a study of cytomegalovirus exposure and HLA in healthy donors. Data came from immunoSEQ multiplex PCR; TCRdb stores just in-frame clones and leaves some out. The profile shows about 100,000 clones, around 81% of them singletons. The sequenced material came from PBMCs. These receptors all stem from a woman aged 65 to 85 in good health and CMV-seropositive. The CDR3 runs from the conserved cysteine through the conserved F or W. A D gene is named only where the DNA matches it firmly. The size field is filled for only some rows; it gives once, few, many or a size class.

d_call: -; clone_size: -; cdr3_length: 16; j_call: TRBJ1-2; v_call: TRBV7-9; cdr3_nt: TGTTCCAGCAGCTTAACTCGGTCAAGCATTAACTATGGCTACACCTTC; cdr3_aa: CSSSLTRSSINYGYTF
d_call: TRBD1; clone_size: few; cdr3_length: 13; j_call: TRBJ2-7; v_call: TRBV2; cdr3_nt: TGTGCCAGCAGTGGGGACAGGGGGAAGGAGCAGTACTTC; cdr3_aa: CASSGDRGKEQYF
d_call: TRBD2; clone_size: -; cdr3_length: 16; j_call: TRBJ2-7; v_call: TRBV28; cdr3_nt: TGTGCCAGCACTACCCCAGGACTAGCGCAAAACTACGAGCAGTACTTC; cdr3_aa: CASTTPGLAQNYEQYF
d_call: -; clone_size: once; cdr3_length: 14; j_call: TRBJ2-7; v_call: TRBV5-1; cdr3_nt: TGCGCCAGCAGCTTAGGCGGGACCCCCTACGAGCAGTACTTC; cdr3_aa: CASSLGGTPYEQYF
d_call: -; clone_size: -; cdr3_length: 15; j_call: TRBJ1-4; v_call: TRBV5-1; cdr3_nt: TGCGCCAGCAGCCCTGGACGGGGAGGCAATGAAAAACTGTTTTTT; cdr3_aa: CASSPGRGGNEKLFF
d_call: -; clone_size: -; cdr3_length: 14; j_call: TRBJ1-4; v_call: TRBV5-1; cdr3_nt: TGCGCCAGCAGCTTGCAGAATGATAATGAAAAACTGTTTTTT; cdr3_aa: CASSLQNDNEKLFF
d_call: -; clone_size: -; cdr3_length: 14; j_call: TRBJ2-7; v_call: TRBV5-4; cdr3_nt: TGTGCCAGCAGCAACCGGGCAGCAGGGGACGAGCAGTACTTC; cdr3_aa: CASSNRAAGDEQYF
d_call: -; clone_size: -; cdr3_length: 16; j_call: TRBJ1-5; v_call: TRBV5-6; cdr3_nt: TGTGCCAGCAGCCGCCGGGGTTGGAATAGCAATCAGCCCCAGCATTTT; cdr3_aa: CASSRRGWNSNQPQHF
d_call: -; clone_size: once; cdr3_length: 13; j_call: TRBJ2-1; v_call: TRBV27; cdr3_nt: TGTGCCAGCAGTCAAGGGGGGGGGAATGAGCAGTTCTTC; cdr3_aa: CASSQGGGNEQFF
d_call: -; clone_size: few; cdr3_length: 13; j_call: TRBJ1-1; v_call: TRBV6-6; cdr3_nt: TGTGCCAGCAGTTCCGTACTCGGTCCCGAAGCTTTCTTT; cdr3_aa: CASSSVLGPEAFF
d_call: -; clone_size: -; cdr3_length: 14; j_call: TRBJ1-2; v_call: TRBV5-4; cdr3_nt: TGTGCCAGCAGCCCTGGGGGCACTAACTATGGCTACACCTTC; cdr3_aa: CASSPGGTNYGYTF
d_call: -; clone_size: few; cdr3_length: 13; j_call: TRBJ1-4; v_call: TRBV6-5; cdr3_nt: TGTGCCAGCAGTGTCAGGACTAATGAAAAACTGTTTTTT; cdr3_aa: CASSVRTNEKLFF
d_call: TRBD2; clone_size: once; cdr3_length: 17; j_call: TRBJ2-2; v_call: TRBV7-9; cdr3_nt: TGTGCCAGCAGCCTGGGACTAGATTCGACGAACACCGGGGAGCTGTTTTTT; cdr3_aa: CASSLGLDSTNTGELFF
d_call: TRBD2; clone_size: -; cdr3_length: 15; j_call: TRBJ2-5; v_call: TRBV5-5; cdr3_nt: TGTGCCAGCAGCTTGAATAGCGGGAGTTCAGAGACCCAGTACTTC; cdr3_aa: CASSLNSGSSETQYF
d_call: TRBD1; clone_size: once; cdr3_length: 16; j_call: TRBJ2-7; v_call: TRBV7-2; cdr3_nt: TGTGCCAGCAGCCCTAAGGGACAGGGGAGGGGGTTGGAGCAGTACTTC; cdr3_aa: CASSPKGQGRGLEQYF
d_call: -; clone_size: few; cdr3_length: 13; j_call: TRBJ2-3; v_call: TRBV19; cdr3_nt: TGTGCCAGTAGTATTAGTCCGAAAGATACGCAGTATTTT; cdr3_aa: CASSISPKDTQYF
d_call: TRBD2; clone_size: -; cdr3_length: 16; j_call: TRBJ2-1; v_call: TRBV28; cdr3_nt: TGTGCCAGCAGTTCAAGACTAGCGGGAGGGGGGAATGAGCAGTTCTTC; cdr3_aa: CASSSRLAGGGNEQFF